This T cell receptor beta chain was identified during a study of response to subunit inactivated influenza vaccine. Findings and limits, study-wide: Researchers suggested that each seasonal influenza vaccination recruits few new T cells.

Points on this clonotype: The target antigen is unknown. Mismatch with germline at one junction end may stem from a read error.

This CDR3 has 15 residues. Germline V gives CDR1 LGHNA, CDR2 YSLEER. TCRdb passed the RT-PCR reads through MiXCR, listing each CDR3 protein once. Of 700,000 to 800,000 distinct CDR3 sequences listed, less than 20% are singletons. The receptor's source is a man aged 50-60 years who received an inactivated influenza vaccine. Source: PBMCs from blood, taken 5 days after vaccination. The rearrangement links TRBV4-3 to TRBJ2-3; unclear D gene. The CDR3 protein is CGSSQDLVSGNTQYF. For the CDR3, the DNA is TGCGGCAGCAGCCAAGATTTAGTGAGTGGAAATACGCAGTATTTT.